This T cell receptor (beta chain) was identified in a study of response to subunit inactivated influenza vaccine. The sample holds many counts of this clonotype. TCRdb recomputed calls from the RT-PCR reads with MiXCR, one row per CDR3 protein. The table lists hundreds of thousands of distinct CDR3 sequences, 9.5% to 13% of them singletons. Between the trimmed V and J ends, which lost 0 bases and 9 bases, there was a span of 13 bases. The CDR3 contains 14 residues. The germline V gene has CDR1 SGDLS and CDR2 YYNGEE. The source of this sequence is a middle-aged man who received an inactivated influenza vaccine. The source was PBMCs from blood, collected roughly 45 days after vaccination. The chain employs TRBV9 and TRBJ2-1, with a weak D call TRBD1 (5 bases). The DNA for the CDR3 is TGTGCCAGCAGCGTAGATCAGGGATTGGGTGAGCAGTTCTTC. Translated, it gives CASSVDQGLGEQFF. Drawing the rest from reference TRBV9 and TRBJ2-1, the complete variable domain is DSGVTQTPKHLITATGQRVTLRCSPRSGDLSVYWYQQSLDQGLQFLIQYYNGEERAKGNILERFSAQQFPDLHSELNLSSLELGDSALYFCASSVDQGLGEQFFGPGTRLTVL.